The T cell receptor beta chain described here comes from a study of cytomegalovirus exposure and HLA in healthy donors. Clones were sequenced by immunoSEQ multiplex PCR, and TCRdb holds only the in-frame ones, with some missing. The sample lists about 250,000 clones, more than 75% seen once, with around 13% in the top ten. J was trimmed by 0 bases and V by 7 bases; bases with no gene match: 12. Germline CDR1 SGHRS, CDR2 YFSETQ. This CDR3 spans 16 amino acids. This sequence was found in a man aged 18 to 35 in good health and CMV-seropositive. V is TRBV5-1 and J is TRBJ1-2, with 7 positions matching TRBD1. Specimen: PBMCs. This chain's CDR3 is CASSPGQTFPNYGYTF. CDR3 in DNA: TGCGCCAGCTCGCCGGGACAGACGTTTCCTAACTATGGCTACACCTTC.